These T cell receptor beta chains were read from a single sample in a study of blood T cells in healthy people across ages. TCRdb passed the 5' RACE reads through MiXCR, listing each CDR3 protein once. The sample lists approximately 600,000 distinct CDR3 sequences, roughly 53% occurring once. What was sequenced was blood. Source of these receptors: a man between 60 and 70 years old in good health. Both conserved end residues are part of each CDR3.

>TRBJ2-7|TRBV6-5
CASTRGGAGLAYEQYF
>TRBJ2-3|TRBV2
CASSGPTSSTDTQYF
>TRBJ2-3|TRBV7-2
CASSRGVWARTDTQYF
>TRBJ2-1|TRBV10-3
CATLTSTRSNEQFF
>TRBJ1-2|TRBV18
CASSPTSGMDGYTF
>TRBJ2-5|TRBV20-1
CSATGIGQQETQYF
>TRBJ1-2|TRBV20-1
CSAEGTGYGYTF
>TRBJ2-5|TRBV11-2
CASSSAGVRETQYF
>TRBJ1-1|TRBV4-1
CASSGQGLLNTEAFF
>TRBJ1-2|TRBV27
CASRGNYYGYTF
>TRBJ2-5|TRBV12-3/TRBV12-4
CASTRDYQETQYF
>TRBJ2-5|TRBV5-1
CASSDIGGYNEQYF
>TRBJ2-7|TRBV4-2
CASSQGEGASYSYEQYF
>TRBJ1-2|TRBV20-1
CSIGTGESYGYTF
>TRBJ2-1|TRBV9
CASSVGPTGDFYNEQFF
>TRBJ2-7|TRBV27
CASSLPGLAGEQYF
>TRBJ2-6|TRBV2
CASRREWGSSSGANVLTF
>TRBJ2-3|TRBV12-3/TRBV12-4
CAGKEGRSTDTQYF
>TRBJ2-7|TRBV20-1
CSAPNAQGTYEQYF
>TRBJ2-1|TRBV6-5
CASRKSGGPGNEQFF
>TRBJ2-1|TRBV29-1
CSVVGRGRGKASYNEQFF
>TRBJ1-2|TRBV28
CASSRPSKGYGYTF
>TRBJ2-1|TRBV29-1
CSVGTGAHNEQFF
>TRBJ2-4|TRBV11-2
CASILDLLRQYF
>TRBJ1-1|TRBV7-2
CASSLGGTVNAEAFF
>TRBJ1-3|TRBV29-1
CSISGTGDGNTIYF
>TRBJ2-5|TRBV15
CATSRLAGEQETQYF
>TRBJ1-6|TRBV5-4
CASSPGEVGSPLHF
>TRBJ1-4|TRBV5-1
CASSLSGTGFYEKLFF
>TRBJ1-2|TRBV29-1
CSVEGTGNYYGYTF
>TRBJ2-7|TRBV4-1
CASSQAPGQGFYEQYF
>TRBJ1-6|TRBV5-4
CASSLVDINSPLHF
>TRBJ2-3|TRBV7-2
CASSQTGLSTDTQYF
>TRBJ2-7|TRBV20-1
CSAPASASSEQYF
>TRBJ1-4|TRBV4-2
CASSQEGQGARKLFF
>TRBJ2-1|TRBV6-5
CASSYDLAGGNEQFF
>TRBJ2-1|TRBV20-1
CSATGRGYEQFF
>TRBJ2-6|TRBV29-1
CSVEGGFRERVLTF
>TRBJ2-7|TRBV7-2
CASSDRSGTVSYEQYF
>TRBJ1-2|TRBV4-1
CASSHQMASLGYTF